Listed below are T cell receptor beta chains from one sample, sequenced in a study of cytomegalovirus exposure and HLA in healthy donors. Generated by immunoSEQ multiplex PCR, the TCRdb table keeps only in-frame clones and is missing some. The sample shows just under 150,000 clones, around 75% of them seen only once. Sequenced: PBMCs. The receptors were gathered from a woman in her twenties or thirties in good health and CMV-seronegative. Each CDR3 is given with its conserved first and last residue. The D gene is left open where the match is weak. For some rows the clone size is stated as once, few or many, or as a class when expanded; others skip it.

CDR3: CASSLVGADYGYTF
DNA: TGTGCCAGCAGCTTAGTGGGGGCGGACTATGGCTACACCTTC
length: 14
J: TRBJ1-2
V: TRBV11-2
size: -
D: -

CDR3: CASSSPTVSPGEQYF
DNA: TGTGCCAGCAGCTCTCCGACGGTTTCGCCGGGGGAGCAGTACTTC
length: 15
J: TRBJ2-7
V: TRBV11-2
size: -
D: -

CDR3: CASSQQGAWMNTEAFF
DNA: TGTGCCAGCAGTCAGCAGGGGGCTTGGATGAACACTGAAGCTTTCTTT
length: 16
J: TRBJ1-1
V: TRBV7-6
size: -
D: TRBD1

CDR3: CASSLAPDSLYGYTF
DNA: TGTGCCAGCAGCTTAGCGCCCGACTCTCTCTATGGCTACACCTTC
length: 15
J: TRBJ1-2
V: TRBV7-2
size: -
D: -

CDR3: CASSQDLRQGATGELFF
DNA: TGCGCCAGCAGCCAAGATCTAAGACAGGGAGCCACCGGGGAGCTGTTTTTT
length: 17
J: TRBJ2-2
V: TRBV4-1
size: -
D: TRBD1

CDR3: CASRDRRKEETQYF
DNA: TGTGCCAGCAGGGACAGGAGAAAAGAAGAGACCCAGTACTTC
length: 14
J: TRBJ2-5
V: TRBV5-4
size: -
D: TRBD1

CDR3: CAWGMGQESTEAFF
DNA: TGTGCCTGGGGAATGGGACAGGAGAGCACTGAAGCTTTCTTT
length: 14
J: TRBJ1-1
V: TRBV30
size: -
D: TRBD1

CDR3: CASSYRRTGGNYGYTF
DNA: TGTGCCAGCAGTTACCGTAGGACAGGGGGTAACTATGGCTACACCTTC
length: 16
J: TRBJ1-2
V: TRBV6-5
size: -
D: TRBD1

CDR3: CAISEDSSNQPQHF
DNA: TGTGCCATCAGTGAGGACAGCAGCAATCAGCCCCAGCATTTT
length: 14
J: TRBJ1-5
V: TRBV10-3
size: -
D: -

CDR3: CASSPQGDRRRTYNSPLHF
DNA: TGCGCCAGCAGCCCCCAGGGGGACAGGAGAAGAACTTATAATTCACCCCTCCACTTT
length: 19
J: TRBJ1-6
V: TRBV4-1
size: -
D: TRBD1

CDR3: CASSLTGSSYEQYF
DNA: TGTGCCAGCAGCCTGACGGGGTCGAGCTACGAGCAGTACTTC
length: 14
J: TRBJ2-7
V: TRBV9
size: -
D: -

CDR3: CASSLGRGRSNQPQHF
DNA: TGTGCCAGCAGCTTAGGAAGGGGGCGAAGCAATCAGCCCCAGCATTTT
length: 16
J: TRBJ1-5
V: TRBV7-2
size: once
D: TRBD1

CDR3: CASSQPRTGNEQFF
DNA: TGCGCCAGCAGCCAACCCCGGACAGGGAATGAGCAGTTCTTC
length: 14
J: TRBJ2-1
V: TRBV4-1
size: -
D: TRBD1

CDR3: CASSESNAGPRETQYF
DNA: TGTGCCAGCAGCGAGAGCAACGCGGGGCCGAGAGAGACCCAGTACTTC
length: 16
J: TRBJ2-5
V: TRBV9
size: -
D: -

CDR3: CASSEGQGLIQETQYF
DNA: TGTGCCAGCAGTGAAGGGCAGGGGTTGATCCAAGAGACCCAGTACTTC
length: 16
J: TRBJ2-5
V: TRBV6-1
size: -
D: -

CDR3: CASSSTGTGPGEQYF
DNA: TGTGCCAGCAGTTCCACCGGGACAGGCCCGGGCGAGCAGTACTTC
length: 15
J: TRBJ2-7
V: TRBV27
size: once
D: TRBD1

CDR3: CASRSSTDTQYF
DNA: TGTGCCAGCAGATCAAGCACAGATACGCAGTATTTT
length: 12
J: TRBJ2-3
V: TRBV28
size: -
D: -

CDR3: CASSAGDLGQETQYF
DNA: TGTGCCAGCAGTGCGGGGGACCTAGGCCAAGAGACCCAGTACTTC
length: 15
J: TRBJ2-5
V: TRBV2
size: -
D: -

CDR3: CASRLGQNTGELFF
DNA: TGTGCCAGCAGACTGGGACAGAACACCGGGGAGCTGTTTTTT
length: 14
J: TRBJ2-2
V: TRBV27
size: -
D: -

CDR3: CASSLGLAGGNQETQYF
DNA: TGCGCCAGCAGCTTGGGTCTAGCGGGGGGAAACCAAGAGACCCAGTACTTC
length: 17
J: TRBJ2-5
V: TRBV5-1
size: -
D: TRBD2

CDR3: CAISRTGGNSYEQYF
DNA: TGTGCCATCAGCCGGACAGGGGGCAACTCCTACGAGCAGTACTTC
length: 15
J: TRBJ2-7
V: TRBV10-3
size: -
D: TRBD1

CDR3: CASSLSGSSGELFF
DNA: TGTGCCAGCAGCTTATCCGGGAGTAGCGGGGAGCTGTTTTTT
length: 14
J: TRBJ2-2
V: TRBV7-3
size: -
D: -

CDR3: CASSSETGSETQYF
DNA: TGTGCCAGCAGTTCGGAGACAGGGTCGGAGACCCAGTACTTC
length: 14
J: TRBJ2-5
V: TRBV27
size: -
D: TRBD1

CDR3: CASSIRTGGGTYNSPLHF
DNA: TGTGCCAGTAGTATACGGACAGGGGGCGGCACCTATAATTCACCCCTCCACTTT
length: 18
J: TRBJ1-6
V: TRBV19
size: -
D: TRBD1

CDR3: CAWRSRGGNEQFF
DNA: TGTGCCTGGAGGTCGCGGGGCGGCAATGAGCAGTTCTTC
length: 13
J: TRBJ2-1
V: TRBV30
size: -
D: -

CDR3: CASSLTLSVPQGTTEAFF
DNA: TGTGCCAGCAGCTTAACATTGAGCGTTCCACAGGGGACCACTGAAGCTTTCTTT
length: 18
J: TRBJ1-1
V: TRBV5-5
size: -
D: TRBD1

CDR3: CASRATGDVQPQHF
DNA: TGTGCCAGCAGGGCGACAGGGGATGTTCAGCCCCAGCATTTT
length: 14
J: TRBJ1-5
V: TRBV27
size: -
D: TRBD1

CDR3: CASSLGTYNGYTF
DNA: TGTGCCTCCTCCCTAGGGACTTACAATGGCTACACCTTC
length: 13
J: TRBJ1-2
V: TRBV30
size: -
D: -

CDR3: CASSYDFSYSTYGYTF
DNA: TGTGCCAGCAGTTACGATTTTTCCTACTCTACCTATGGCTACACCTTC
length: 16
J: TRBJ1-2
V: TRBV6-5
size: -
D: -

CDR3: CASSENGRGGEKLFF
DNA: TGTGCCAGCAGTGAAAATGGTAGAGGGGGAGAAAAACTGTTTTTT
length: 15
J: TRBJ1-4
V: TRBV6-1
size: -
D: -

CDR3: CASSMSGLETQYF
DNA: TGTGCCAGTAGTATGTCGGGTTTAGAGACCCAGTACTTC
length: 13
J: TRBJ2-5
V: TRBV19
size: -
D: -

CDR3: CASSLGDTVYGYTF
DNA: TGTGCCAGCAGTTTAGGCGACACTGTATATGGCTACACCTTC
length: 14
J: TRBJ1-2
V: TRBV28
size: -
D: -

CDR3: CASSQGLARNEQYF
DNA: TGTGCCAGCAGTCAGGGACTAGCGCGAAACGAGCAGTACTTC
length: 14
J: TRBJ2-7
V: TRBV6-1
size: -
D: TRBD2

CDR3: CASSLVGSGTGRSGNTIYF
DNA: TGTGCCAGCAGCTTAGTGGGTTCCGGGACAGGCCGCTCTGGAAACACCATATATTTT
length: 19
J: TRBJ1-3
V: TRBV7-9
size: -
D: TRBD1

CDR3: CASSLGRTGFITDTQYF
DNA: TGTGCCAGCAGCTTGGGCAGGACAGGGTTTATTACAGATACGCAGTATTTT
length: 17
J: TRBJ2-3
V: TRBV5-6
size: -
D: TRBD1

CDR3: CASSLDRRSLRDSPLHF
DNA: TGTGCCAGCAGCTTGGACAGGCGGAGCCTCAGGGATTCACCCCTCCACTTT
length: 17
J: TRBJ1-6
V: TRBV5-4
size: -
D: -

CDR3: CASSLGAGNYEQYF
DNA: TGTGCCAGCAGCTTAGGGGCAGGGAACTACGAGCAGTACTTC
length: 14
J: TRBJ2-7
V: TRBV11-2
size: -
D: -

CDR3: CASSPPGLAVPYEQYF
DNA: TGTGCCAGCTCACCACCGGGACTAGCGGTACCCTACGAGCAGTACTTC
length: 16
J: TRBJ2-7
V: TRBV18
size: -
D: TRBD2

CDR3: CASSPTRGLPQYF
DNA: TGTGCCAGCAGTCCGACCAGAGGGTTGCCCCAGTACTTC
length: 13
J: TRBJ2-5
V: TRBV28
size: -
D: -

CDR3: CASSTATGELFF
DNA: TGTGCCAGCTCAACAGCTACCGGGGAGCTGTTTTTT
length: 12
J: TRBJ2-2
V: TRBV18
size: -
D: -

CDR3: CASSFQGRDTEAFF
DNA: TGTGCCAGCAGCTTCCAGGGGAGGGACACTGAAGCTTTCTTT
length: 14
J: TRBJ1-1
V: TRBV7-3
size: -
D: -